These 18 T cell receptor beta chains came from one sample sequenced in a study of blood T cell repertoires in COVID-19. Assay: immunoSEQ multiplex PCR; the TCRdb copy retains only in-frame clones and omits some. The sample has some 180,000 clones, 65% to 80% seen once. The sequencing sample was made of PBMCs or T cells enriched from blood (not recorded which). The receptors originated from a woman aged 65 to 85 in a cohort exposed to, infected with or recovered from COVID-19 (not recorded which).

This chain links TRBV7-9 with TRBJ1-1, with 9 bases lining up with TRBD1. Germline V gives CDR1 SEHNR, CDR2 FQNEAQ (reference sequence). Trimming at V came to 5 bases and at J to 11 bases, leaving 18 bases not matched to a gene. The CDR3 contains 16 residues. CDR3 protein: CASSEDNRDRVVGAFF. CDR3 nucleotide sequence: TGTGCCAGCAGCGAAGATAACCGGGACAGGGTGGTCGGGGCTTTCTTT.

A single count supports this clone. V usage is TRBV4-1 and J usage is TRBJ1-5; no reliable D call. Per the germline V gene, CDR1 is MGHRA and CDR2 is YSYEKL. The CDR3 covers 14 residues. The germline V and J ends were trimmed by 4 bases and 0 bases, with 7 bases remaining between them. Here the CDR3 reads CASSLYSSNQPQHF. The CDR3, as DNA: TGCGCCAGCAGCCTGTACAGTAGCAATCAGCCCCAGCATTTT.

This chain connects TRBV9 to TRBJ1-1; D is unclear. The length of the CDR3 is 14 residues. Germline CDR1 is SGDLS and CDR2 is YYNGEE. V lost 4 bases to trimming and J lost 8 bases, with 18 bases between them. DNA of the CDR3: TGTGCCAGCAGCCGAGACCTTTTCGGCGGGGAAGCTTTCTTT. Protein: CASSRDLFGGEAFF.

V usage is TRBV4-3 and J usage is TRBJ2-2, with TRBD2 identical over 7 bases. After removal of 4 bases from V and 5 bases from J, the junction contained 4 bases not matched to a gene. The CDR3 covers 14 residues. CDR1 LGHNA and CDR2 YSLEER come from the germline V gene. In DNA, the CDR3 is TGCGCCAGCAGCCCCCTCGGGGGGACCGGGGAGCTGTTTTTT. The encoded protein is CASSPLGGTGELFF.

V usage is TRBV6-5 and J usage is TRBJ2-2, with TRBD2 identical over 7 bases. V gave up 1 base and J gave up 7 bases; unmatched junction bases: 9. The germline gives CDR1 MNHEY, CDR2 SVGAGI. The CDR3 runs to 16 residues. The CDR3 spells CASSYLGGSLVGELFF. CDR3 in DNA: TGTGCCAGCAGTTACTTGGGCGGGAGCCTTGTCGGGGAGCTGTTTTTT.

A few counts support this clone. The chain is built from TRBV30 and TRBJ2-5, with 7 bases aligning to TRBD2. Germline V lookup: CDR1 GTSNPN, CDR2 SVGIG (reference sequence). The CDR3 loop spans 13 amino acids. Trimming removed 2 bases from V and 2 bases from J; junction bases left unmatched: 2. Here the CDR3 reads CAWSWREQETQYF. CDR3 coding DNA: TGTGCCTGGAGTTGGCGGGAGCAAGAGACCCAGTACTTC.

This clone occurred a few times. The chain links TRBV3-1 (or the pseudogene TRBV3-2) to TRBJ2-1; TRBD2 matches at 11 bases. Germline V gives CDR1 LGHDT, CDR2 YNNKEL (reference sequence). J gave up 9 bases and V 5 bases, and 6 bases lay outside the gene matches. The CDR3 runs to 14 residues. The CDR3 loop is CASSIIAGGGEQFF. Written as DNA, the CDR3 is TGTGCCAGCAGCATTATAGCGGGAGGGGGTGAGCAGTTCTTC.

The J gene is TRBJ2-7, the V gene TRBV19; D is unclear. V was clipped by 5 bases and J by 1 base, with 9 bases between them. Germline V gives CDR1 LNHDA, CDR2 SQIVND (reference sequence). CDR3 size: 13 residues. CDR3 DNA sequence: TGTGCCAGTAGTGTTCCAGGATCCTACGAGCAGTACTTC. Protein sequence: CASSVPGSYEQYF.

The chain uses TRBV27 and TRBJ1-1; no reliable D call. CDR3 length: 14 residues. V lost 6 bases and J 3 bases, leaving 14 bases between the germline ends. Germline V lookup: CDR1 MNHEY, CDR2 SMNVEV (reference sequence). CDR3 sequence: CASSLGGYDTEAFF. DNA for the CDR3: TGTGCCAGCAGCCTGGGAGGGTACGACACTGAAGCTTTCTTT.

The J gene is TRBJ2-7, the V gene TRBV20-1, with D perhaps TRBD2 (6 bases). Germline CDR1 reads DFQATT; CDR2 reads SNEGSKA (reference sequence). The CDR3 has 11 amino acids. Trimming removed 5 bases from V and 6 bases from J, with 11 bases in between. The CDR3 sequence: CSAGGFGEQYF. The CDR3 DNA is TGCAGTGCTGGGGGGTTCGGCGAGCAGTACTTC.

The chain couples TRBV7-9 to TRBJ2-5, with 9 bases that match TRBD2. V lost 5 bases and J lost 5; bases outside the gene matches: 6. The CDR3 is made up of 14 amino acids. Germline V gene data show CDR1 as SEHNR and CDR2 as FQNEAQ (reference sequence). This CDR3 reads CASSPSGTTETQYF. The CDR3 DNA sequence: TGTGCCAGCAGCCCTAGCGGGACTACGGAGACCCAGTACTTC. The variable domain in full, completed from reference TRBV7-9 and TRBJ2-5, reads DTGVSQNPRHKITKRGQNVTFRCDPISEHNRLYWYRQTLGQGPEFLTYFQNEAQLEKSRLLSDRFSAERPKGSFSTLEIQRTEQGDSAMYLCASSPSGTTETQYFGPGTRLLVL.

As regards this clone: The same CDR3 arises from other DNA sequences in this sample as well. The chain combines TRBV5-1 with TRBJ2-1; 7 nucleotides agree with TRBD2. V was clipped by 0 bases and J by 0 bases; unmatched bases: 3. In germline, CDR1 is SGHRS, CDR2 YFSETQ. The CDR3 covers 16 residues. CDR3: CASSLASGSSYNEQFF. The CDR3 nucleotides read TGCGCCAGCAGCTTGGCTAGCGGAAGCTCCTACAATGAGCAGTTCTTC.

CDR3 in DNA: TGTGCCAGCAGCTTCAACCAGGGGGATGGCTACACCTTC. Its translation is CASSFNQGDGYTF. The V and J genes are TRBV7-3 and TRBJ1-2, with TRBD1 matching 7 bases. V lost 3 bases and J lost 6; bases outside the gene matches: 4. CDR1 is SGHTA and CDR2 is FQGTGA in the germline V gene. There are 13 residues in the CDR3.

V usage is TRBV19 and J usage is TRBJ2-1; 14 bases line up with TRBD2. This CDR3 contains 20 residues. V shed 2 bases and J 3 bases; nucleotides not matched to a gene: 12. Per the germline V gene, CDR1 is LNHDA and CDR2 is SQIVND (reference sequence). CDR3 coding DNA: TGTGCCAGTAGTATACTAGGGGGCTCCGGGACTAGCGGGAGCTACAATGAGCAGTTCTTC. This sequence encodes CASSILGGSGTSGSYNEQFF.

The rearrangement links TRBV18 to TRBJ2-7, with 9 bases that match TRBD1. This CDR3 has 14 amino acids. Germline V gives CDR1 KGHSH, CDR2 LQKENI. J lost 3 bases, V lost 4 bases, and 4 bases had no gene match. Written as DNA, the CDR3 is TGTGCCAGCTCACGGGGACAGGGTATCTACGAGCAGTACTTC. This encodes CASSRGQGIYEQYF. The full variable domain, with the rest looked up from reference TRBV18 and TRBJ2-7, is NAGVMQNPRHLVRRRGQEARLRCSPMKGHSHVYWYRQLPEEGLKFMVYLQKENIIDESGMPKERFSAEFPKEGPSILRIQQVVRGDSAAYFCASSRGQGIYEQYFGPGTRLTVT.

The rearrangement uses TRBV18 and TRBJ1-1; D is ambiguous. The CDR3 extends over 14 amino acids. In germline, CDR1 is KGHSH, CDR2 LQKENI. V lost 1 base to trimming and J lost 1 base, with 7 bases between them. The CDR3 coding sequence is TGTGCCAGCTCACCACAAACGAGGAACACTGAAGCTTTCTTT. It is translated as CASSPQTRNTEAFF. Using reference TRBV18 and TRBJ1-1 for the parts outside the CDR3, the full variable domain is NAGVMQNPRHLVRRRGQEARLRCSPMKGHSHVYWYRQLPEEGLKFMVYLQKENIIDESGMPKERFSAEFPKEGPSILRIQQVVRGDSAAYFCASSPQTRNTEAFFGQGTRLTVV.

The chain recombines TRBV4-2 with TRBJ2-1, with 10 bases fitting TRBD2. With V trimmed by 1 base and J by 13 bases, 4 bases remained unmatched. There are 13 residues in the CDR3. Germline values: CDR1 LGHNA, CDR2 YNFKEQ. CDR3 sequence: CASSQVSGRQQFF. CDR3 DNA sequence: TGTGCCAGCAGCCAAGTTAGCGGGAGGCAACAGTTCTTC.

This sequence joins TRBV5-1 and TRBJ2-7; maybe TRBD1 (7 bases). Trimming shortened V by 2 bases and J by 5 bases, and 14 bases separated the two germline ends. This CDR3 comprises 14 residues. Germline assignment: CDR1 SGHRS and CDR2 YFSETQ. DNA for the CDR3: TGCGCCAGCAGCTTTTCAACAGGGGAGGACGAGCAGTACTTC. It specifies CASSFSTGEDEQYF. Filled out from reference TRBV5-1 and TRBJ2-7, the complete variable domain reads KAGVTQTPRYLIKTRGQQVTLSCSPISGHRSVSWYQQTPGQGLQFLFEYFSETQRNKGNFPGRFSGRQFSNSRSEMNVSTLELGDSALYLCASSFSTGEDEQYFGPGTRLTVT.